The 29 T cell receptor beta chains reported below all come from one sample, sequenced in a study of blood T cell repertoires in COVID-19. Sequencing was performed with immunoSEQ multiplex PCR; in TCRdb, only in-frame clones are kept and a portion is missing. The repertoire includes fewer than 150,000 clones, 80% to 90% of them detected once, and approximately 0.81% sits in the top ten. Sequenced sample: peripheral blood. Receptors originate from a woman in her forties or fifties with active or convalescent COVID-19.

This clone has more than one count but fewer than ten. This chain links TRBV5-4 with TRBJ1-1; D is unclear. Germline V CDR1 and CDR2: SGHNT, YYREEE (reference sequence). V was cut by 6 bases and J by 2 bases, with 8 bases left in between. The CDR3 has 12 amino acids. The DNA for the CDR3 is TGTGCCAGCACTCGCGAAAACACTGAAGCTTTCTTT. Protein product: CASTRENTEAFF.

This clone was seen more than once but under ten times. The CDR3 loop is CAISAREDGAFF. The DNA for the CDR3 is TGTGCCATCAGTGCCCGAGAGGATGGGGCTTTCTTT. The V and J genes are TRBV10-3 and TRBJ1-1; D is uncertain. Trimming took 4 bases from V and 11 from J, leaving 14 bases between them. This CDR3 comprises 12 residues. Germline V gives CDR1 ENHRY, CDR2 SYGVKD.

The chain is built from TRBV7-9 and TRBJ1-3; 7 nucleotides match TRBD1. The germline gives CDR1 SEHNR, CDR2 FQNEAQ (reference sequence). The CDR3 is made up of 15 amino acids. Trimming removed 5 bases from V and 0 bases from J; junction bases left unmatched: 4. CDR3: CASSLGTVSGNTIYF. In DNA, the CDR3 is TGTGCCAGCAGCCTGGGGACAGTCTCTGGAAACACCATATATTTT.

This clone appeared a few times. V is TRBV7-9 and J is TRBJ1-4, with TRBD1 matching over 9 bases. With V trimmed by 5 bases and J by 4 bases, 8 bases remained unmatched. The CDR3 sequence is 16 residues long. Germline V gene data show CDR1 as SEHNR and CDR2 as FQNEAQ (reference sequence). The CDR3 region is CASSLDRGLLNEKLFF. CDR3 DNA: TGTGCCAGCAGCCTGGACAGGGGACTTCTTAATGAAAAACTGTTTTTT.

The V gene is TRBV4-3, the J gene TRBJ1-1; 7 bases map to TRBD1. CDR3 length equals 14 residues. Germline CDR1 and CDR2: LGHNA and YSLEER. V shed 0 bases, J shed 4 bases, and the junction held 2 bases outside the gene matches. As DNA, the CDR3 is TGCGCCAGCAGCCAAGATTCAGGGGGCACTGAAGCTTTCTTT. Its protein is CASSQDSGGTEAFF.

V and J are TRBV6-2 or TRBV6-3 and TRBJ2-7; 8 nucleotides align to TRBD1. Germline CDR1 and CDR2: MNHEY and SVGEGT. J was trimmed by 6 bases and V by 4 bases; bases with no gene match: 5. CDR3 length equals 13 residues. CDR3 loop: CASSSQGAGEQYF. The CDR3 DNA follows: TGTGCCAGCAGTTCCCAGGGGGCAGGCGAGCAGTACTTC.

This chain uses TRBV11-1 with TRBJ2-2; perhaps TRBD2 as D (5 bases). Germline V lookup: CDR1 SGHAT, CDR2 FQDESV (reference sequence). With 3 bases removed from V and 6 bases from J, the gap between germline ends came to 14 bases. CDR3 length: 15 residues. The CDR3 loop reads CASSFAASMAGELFF. The DNA of the CDR3 is TGTGCCAGCAGCTTTGCCGCTAGCATGGCCGGGGAGCTGTTTTTT.

The V gene is TRBV11-2, the J gene TRBJ1-1; 10 nucleotides agree with TRBD1. The V segment lost 4 bases and the J segment 4 bases; nucleotides outside the gene matches: 9. In germline, CDR1 is SGHAT, CDR2 FQNNGV. This CDR3 is built from 16 residues. CDR3 nucleotides: TGTGCCAGCAGCTCGAGACAGGGGGCGTCCCGCACTGAAGCTTTCTTT. Its translation is CASSSRQGASRTEAFF.

The chain combines TRBV6-5 with TRBJ1-4, with D possibly matching TRBD1 (6 bases). V lost 5 bases, J lost 4 bases, and 14 bases lay in between. In germline, CDR1 is MNHEY, CDR2 SVGAGI. The CDR3 totals 15 residues. CDR3 amino acids: CASSPGQTINEKLFF. CDR3 nucleotide sequence: TGTGCCAGCAGTCCCGGACAGACGATTAATGAAAAACTGTTTTTT.

The chain is built from TRBV15 and TRBJ2-3; the match to TRBD2 covers 7 bases. The CDR3 is 13 amino acids. The J segment lost 5 bases and the V segment lost 6 bases, leaving 5 bases of the junction unmatched. In germline, CDR1 is LNHNV, CDR2 YYDKDF (reference sequence). The CDR3 here is CATRIIAGDTQYF. DNA of the CDR3: TGTGCCACCAGGATAATAGCGGGAGATACGCAGTATTTT.

This clone was seen only a few times. The DNA of the CDR3 is TGTGCCAGCAGCCGTGGTGGACTAGTCAGAAATGAGCAGTTCTTC. It is translated as CASSRGGLVRNEQFF. This chain links TRBV14 with TRBJ2-1; 7 bases are a match to TRBD2. Trimming removed 4 bases from V and 7 bases from J; junction bases left unmatched: 10. The germline gives CDR1 SGHDN, CDR2 FVKESK. The CDR3 runs 15 residues.

This clone was detected only once. The chain joins TRBV24-1 to TRBJ1-2; D not resolved. Per germline, CDR1 KGHDR and CDR2 SFDVKD. CDR3 length equals 11 residues. Trimming took 3 bases from V and 6 from J, leaving 4 bases between them. The CDR3 region has the DNA TGTGCCACCAGTGATACAGATGGCTACACCTTC. Its protein is CATSDTDGYTF.

Only one count was recorded for this clone. The gene calls are TRBV28 and TRBJ1-5, with no clear D. Germline CDR1 is MDHEN and CDR2 is SYDVKM. V lost 8 bases to trimming and J lost 9 bases, with 17 bases between them. The CDR3 spans 13 residues. CDR3: CASWPVRGVPQHF. CDR3 nucleotide sequence: TGTGCCAGCTGGCCAGTTCGGGGAGTGCCCCAGCATTTT.

This chain's CDR3 is CASRPDSQNQPQHF. As DNA, the CDR3 is TGTGCCAGCAGACCCGACAGTCAGAATCAGCCCCAGCATTTT. The chain uses TRBV7-2 and TRBJ1-5; D is perhaps TRBD1 (5 bases). Trimming took 6 bases from V and 4 from J, leaving 13 bases between them. Germline CDR1 reads SGHTA; CDR2 reads FQGNSA. CDR3 length equals 14 residues. The full variable domain, with the rest looked up from reference TRBV7-2 and TRBJ1-5, is GAGVSQSPSNKVTEKGKDVELRCDPISGHTALYWYRQSLGQGLEFLIYFQGNSAPDKSGLPSDRFSAERTGGSVSTLTIQRTQQEDSAVYLCASRPDSQNQPQHFGDGTRLSIL.

V and J are TRBV11-3 and TRBJ2-1; 10 bases line up with TRBD2. The CDR3 extends over 17 amino acids. CDR1 and CDR2 (germline): SGHNT, YENEEA. The trim removed 0 bases at V and 6 bases at J, leaving 8 bases unmatched. Written as DNA, the CDR3 is TGTGCCAGCAGCTTAGATGACCTAGCGGGAGACGGCAATGAGCAGTTCTTC. It translates to CASSLDDLAGDGNEQFF.

The rearrangement joins TRBV4-3 to TRBJ1-1; 11 bases match TRBD1. The CDR3 runs 13 residues. CDR1 is LGHNA and CDR2 is YSLEER in the germline V gene. V lost 4 bases to trimming and J lost 7 bases; unmatched junction nucleotides: 2. DNA for the CDR3: TGCGCCAGCAGCCGGGACAGGGGGTATGAAGCTTTCTTT. Protein product: CASSRDRGYEAFF.

The J gene is TRBJ1-2, the V gene TRBV7-2, with 10 bases aligning to TRBD1. Germline-derived CDR1 and CDR2 are SGHTA and FQGNSA. CDR3 size: 17 residues. The trim removed 3 bases at V and 8 bases at J, leaving 15 bases unmatched. CDR3 sequence reads: CASSLGQGNFRGRGYTF. The CDR3 nucleotides read TGTGCCAGCAGCTTGGGACAGGGGAATTTCCGGGGGAGAGGCTACACCTTC.

This rearrangement joins TRBV25-1 to TRBJ1-1; D unclear. V was shortened by 3 bases and J by 0 bases, with 8 bases between the two germline ends. This CDR3 contains 14 residues. Germline CDR1 and CDR2: MGHDK and SYGVNS. The CDR3 sequence: CASSDAAMNTEAFF. DNA for the CDR3: TGTGCCAGCAGTGATGCCGCTATGAACACTGAAGCTTTCTTT.

The genes are TRBV7-8 and TRBJ1-5, with D possibly TRBD1 on 6 matching bases. The CDR3 covers 15 residues. V shed 6 bases and J shed 5 bases, with 17 bases lying between them. Germline loops: CDR1 SGHVS, CDR2 FQNEAQ. The CDR3 spells CASSLTQGFHQPQHF. The CDR3 bases are TGTGCCAGCAGTTTAACACAGGGATTTCATCAGCCCCAGCATTTT. The whole variable domain, filled in from reference TRBV7-8 and TRBJ1-5, reads GAGVSQSPRYKVAKRGQDVALRCDPISGHVSLFWYQQALGQGPEFLTYFQNEAQLDKSGLPSDRFFAERPEGSVSTLKIQRTQQEDSAVYLCASSLTQGFHQPQHFGDGTRLSIL.

The V gene is TRBV28, the J gene TRBJ1-5, with 7 bases aligning to TRBD1. V lost 2 bases and J lost 5; bases outside the gene matches: 9. The germline CDR1 and CDR2 sequences are MDHEN and SYDVKM. CDR3 length: 16 residues. The CDR3 coding sequence is TGTGCCAGCAGTTTAAGTTCAGGGGGGTCGGATCAGCCCCAGCATTTT. Translated, it gives CASSLSSGGSDQPQHF.

As concerns this clone: The junction shows a germline mismatch at one end, possibly a read error. The J gene is TRBJ2-7, the V gene TRBV7-7; 12 nucleotides align to TRBD1. CDR3 length: 15 residues. Germline V gives CDR1 SSHAT, CDR2 FNYEAQ (reference sequence). The CDR3 sequence: CASSLGTGGIYEQYF. The CDR3 nucleotides read TGTGCTAGCAGCTTGGGGACAGGGGGCATCTACGAGCAGTACTTC.

The rearrangement links TRBV2 to TRBJ2-1; 7 bases are shared with TRBD2. CDR1 SNHLY and CDR2 FYNNEI come from the germline V gene. The ends lost 7 bases at V and 0 bases at J; junction bases unmatched: 6. This CDR3 is 15 amino acids long. The CDR3 spells CASKIRTSSYNEQFF. CDR3 nucleotides: TGTGCCAGCAAGATAAGGACTAGCTCCTACAATGAGCAGTTCTTC.

V usage is TRBV7-8 and J usage is TRBJ1-2, with 8 positions matching TRBD1. After removal of 0 bases from V and 8 bases from J, the junction contained 5 bases not matched to a gene. CDR1 and CDR2 (germline): SGHVS, FQNEAQ. CDR3 length: 14 amino acids. As DNA, the CDR3 is TGTGCCAGCAGCTTAGCGCGGGACAGGCACGGCTACACCTTC. It yields the protein CASSLARDRHGYTF.

This clone occurred once. One end of the junction fails to match germline, which may point to a read error. The V gene is TRBV4-2, the J gene TRBJ2-7, with TRBD2 matching 7 bases. Germline CDR1 reads LGHNA; CDR2 reads YNFKEQ. The CDR3 is 15 amino acids. The chain's CDR3 is CATSAGGLSSYEQYF. The CDR3 DNA reads TGTGCCACCAGCGCCGGGGGGTTGAGCTCCTACGAGCAGTACTTC.

This clone was seen a handful of times. This chain uses TRBV5-4 with TRBJ2-7; the match to TRBD2 covers 16 bases. V was clipped by 4 bases and J by 0 bases; unmatched bases: 4. Germline CDR1 SGHNT, CDR2 YYREEE (reference sequence). The CDR3 extends over 17 amino acids. The CDR3 nucleotides read TGTGCCAGCAGCCGGGGACTAGCGGGAGGGAGCTCCTACGAGCAGTACTTC. This sequence encodes CASSRGLAGGSSYEQYF.

The rearrangement uses TRBV5-1 and TRBJ1-1; 8 bases map to TRBD1. The CDR3 spans 12 residues. The V and J ends lost 4 bases and 7 bases, in that order; junction bases with no gene match: 3. CDR1 is SGHRS and CDR2 is YFSETQ in the germline V gene. The CDR3 region has the DNA TGCGCCAGCAGCACGGACAGGGATGAAGCTTTCTTT. Protein: CASSTDRDEAFF.

This clone was seen once. V and J are TRBV7-8 and TRBJ2-1, with 10 bases identical to TRBD1. Trimming cost V 5 bases and J 6 bases; bases outside gene matches: 4. Germline V gene sequence: CDR1 SGHVS, CDR2 FQNEAQ. The CDR3 covers 14 residues. CDR3 sequence: CASSRDRGSNEQFF. The DNA for the CDR3 is TGTGCCAGCAGCCGGGACAGGGGAAGCAATGAGCAGTTCTTC.

The chain joins TRBV28 to TRBJ2-1, with TRBD2 identical over 13 bases. Germline CDR1 and CDR2: MDHEN and SYDVKM. The CDR3 is 16 amino acids. V was clipped by 2 bases and J by 5 bases; unmatched bases: 3. The CDR3 DNA sequence: TGTGCCAGCAGTTTAACCACTAGCGGGAGGGACAATGAGCAGTTCTTC. As protein: CASSLTTSGRDNEQFF.

This clone has more than one count but fewer than ten. The rearrangement joins TRBV9 to TRBJ2-1; D unclear. From germline, CDR1 is SGDLS and CDR2 YYNGEE. This CDR3 is 16 amino acids long. Trimming stripped 0 bases from V and 0 bases from J, with 10 bases between. This CDR3 is CASSVAVAHSYNEQFF. As DNA, the CDR3 is TGTGCCAGCAGCGTAGCTGTGGCCCACTCCTACAATGAGCAGTTCTTC.